This T cell receptor (beta chain) is from a study of metastatic and nonmetastatic thyroid tumors. Study-level background: Repertoire data that came from the blood and tumor or nodule tissue of malignant and benign thyroid patients were compared.

The CDR3 spans 14 residues. Losses at the gene ends were 6 bases for V and 2 bases for J; bases not matched to a gene: 7. How the authors handled the data: Using the CDR3 differences seen across clinicopathological groups, the authors built a distant-metastasis classifier for papillary thyroid cancer, which was meant to discriminate distant-metastatic patients. TCRdb re-analyzed the PCR reads through MiXCR. These V and J calls derive from TCRdb rather than the authors' analysis. The sample consists of some 86,000 clones, approximately 12% of them appearing once. This clone was observed many times. Every patient underwent thyroid surgery untreated.

The chain recombines TRBV12-3 or TRBV12-4 with TRBJ2-7; 7 nucleotides align to TRBD1. This TCR derives from a female donor with papillary thyroid cancer or a benign thyroid nodule (not recorded which). Some clones in this sample may be carry-over from other donors' samples. Sequenced input: tumor tissue. The CDR3 here is CASSQPDRAYEQYF. In DNA, the CDR3 is TGTGCCAGCAGCCAGCCCGACAGGGCCTACGAGCAGTACTTC.